This T cell receptor (beta chain) is drawn from a study of OX40 agonist ivuxolimab in advanced cancers. The germline gives CDR1 MDHEN, CDR2 SYDVKM. CDR3 length: 12 residues. V shed 4 bases and J shed 6 bases, with 7 bases lying between them. General study results and limits: In the 0.1-3.0 mg/kg groups, partial responders showed among the lowest expansion.

Measured with immunoSEQ multiplex PCR; TCRdb has only the in-frame clones, and not every one. The sample records around 65,000 clones, approximately 89% being singletons. Note on this clone: Antigen unknown.

This receptor was obtained from an adult with an advanced solid tumor such as melanoma, head and neck, liver or kidney cancer. The material sequenced was CD4+ or CD8+ T cells sorted from blood, taken in a trial of the OX40 agonist ivuxolimab. This chain joins TRBV28 and TRBJ1-3; no reliable D call. The CDR3 here is CASSSGVNTIYF. CDR3 sequence (DNA): TGTGCCAGCAGTTCTGGGGTAAACACCATATATTTT.